Sequencing of this TCR beta chain was carried out in a study of blood T cell repertoires in COVID-19. Across the study: COVID-19 samples collected from the United States, Italy and Spain covered acute and convalescent phases. The cDNA or gDNA used as material had been derived from T cells, B-cell-depleted T cells, or PBMCs.

Data came from immunoSEQ multiplex PCR; TCRdb stores just in-frame clones and leaves some out. The sample lists 200,000 to 300,000 clones; approximately 87% were seen once. The J segment lost 10 bases and the V segment lost 6 bases, leaving 5 bases of the junction unmatched. This CDR3 region has 12 residues. Per germline, CDR1 MDHEN and CDR2 SYDVKM. The TCR comes from a woman aged 50 to 60 with acute or convalescent COVID-19. The sequencing sample was made of peripheral blood. J is TRBJ2-1 and V is TRBV28; 8 positions match TRBD2. The CDR3 DNA reads TGTGCCAGCAGGAGACTAGCGTTAGAGCAGTTCTTC. This gives the protein CASRRLALEQFF.